At least ten counts were recorded for the clone carrying this T cell receptor (beta chain). This sample is drawn from a study of blood T cells in healthy people across ages. Primed by a sample-barcoded 5' primer and a J-beta primer mix, a second PCR proceeded for about 7 to 12 cycles. TCRdb called the 5' RACE reads again in MiXCR, with one record for every CDR3 protein. The sample gives about 590,000 distinct CDR3 sequences, less than 35% of which show up once; around a sixth is in the top ten. Sequencing input: blood. This sequence was found in a woman of 80 years or more in good health.

The CDR3 bases are TGTGCCAGCAGCCCTCGGGACAGGGTTATGAAGGAGCAGTACTTC. Translating it yields CASSPRDRVMKEQYF. This chain connects TRBV11-2 to TRBJ2-7; TRBD1 matches 9 bases. CDR3 length equals 15 residues. After removal of 5 bases from V and 7 bases from J, the junction contained 12 bases not matched to a gene. Germline V gene data show CDR1 as SGHAT and CDR2 as FQNNGV.